The 24 T cell receptor beta chains given below trace back to one sample, sequenced in a study of T cell repertoires in cytomegalovirus infection. TCRdb used MiXCR to reprocess the reads, holding one entry per CDR3 protein. The table has 510,000 or so distinct CDR3 sequences, less than 30% seen once. Sequencing input: PBMCs. These receptors were taken from a human donor in good health (CMV status not recorded). Some clones in this sample may be carry-over from other donors' samples.

Many counts were recorded for this clonotype. The chain has TRBV11-1 and TRBJ2-1, with 11 bases lining up with TRBD2. The CDR3 length is 15 residues. J lost 5 bases, V lost 3 bases, and 3 bases had no gene match. Germline assignment: CDR1 SGHAT and CDR2 FQDESV (reference sequence). CDR3 protein: CASSFTSGSDNEQFF. The CDR3 nucleotides read TGTGCCAGCAGCTTTACTAGCGGGAGTGACAATGAGCAGTTCTTC.

The rearrangement uses TRBV6-2 or TRBV6-3 and TRBJ1-5; TRBD1 aligns across 7 bases. The germline CDR1 and CDR2 sequences are MNHEY and SVGEGT. CDR3 size: 13 residues. Trimming took 8 bases from V and 6 from J; bases not matched to a gene: 7. The chain's CDR3 is CASASTGAQPQHF. DNA of the CDR3: TGTGCCAGCGCCAGTACAGGGGCTCAGCCCCAGCATTTT.

This clonotype was seen only a few times. The rearrangement uses TRBV25-1 and TRBJ2-5; 9 bases line up with TRBD2. The CDR3 runs to 15 residues. V lost 2 bases to trimming and J lost 3 bases; unmatched junction nucleotides: 4. Germline assignment: CDR1 MGHDK and CDR2 SYGVNS. The CDR3 protein is CASSEVASGKETQYF. DNA for the CDR3: TGTGCCAGCAGTGAAGTCGCTAGCGGGAAAGAGACCCAGTACTTC.

The sample holds a few counts of this clonotype. This chain links TRBV6-1 with TRBJ2-4, with TRBD2 matching over 8 bases. This CDR3 is 17 amino acids long. Germline V gene lookup returns CDR1 MNHNS and CDR2 SASEGT. Trimming cost V 2 bases and J 9 bases; bases outside gene matches: 15. CDR3 sequence reads: CASSERAGGLPRGIQYF. In DNA form, the CDR3 reads TGTGCCAGCAGTGAACGGGCGGGAGGCCTCCCCAGGGGCATTCAGTACTTC.

This clonotype was counted a few times. V and J are TRBV20-1 and TRBJ1-1; unclear D gene. CDR1 and CDR2 from the germline V gene are DFQATT and SNEGSKA (reference sequence). The CDR3 runs 17 residues. V was clipped by 0 bases and J by 0 bases, with 17 bases between them. The CDR3 spells CSARDKDERLLNTEAFF. The CDR3 DNA reads TGCAGTGCTAGAGATAAAGACGAAAGACTTCTGAACACTGAAGCTTTCTTT.

The V call is TRBV5-4, the J call TRBJ2-1, with D perhaps given as TRBD1 or TRBD2 (5 bases each). The V end lost 4 bases, the J end lost 7 bases, and 21 bases lay between the germline ends. CDR1 and CDR2 from the germline V gene are SGHNT and YYREEE (reference sequence). The CDR3 runs to 16 residues. CDR3 region: CASSVDPGPSINEQFF. The CDR3 nucleotides read TGTGCCAGCAGCGTTGACCCGGGGCCCAGTATTAATGAGCAGTTCTTC.

The rearrangement joins TRBV30 to TRBJ2-2; the D call may be TRBD1 or TRBD2 (7 bases each). CDR1 GTSNPN and CDR2 SVGIG come from the germline V gene (reference sequence). The CDR3 spans 15 residues. V dropped 3 bases and J dropped 1 base, with 12 bases sitting between them. The CDR3 region is CAWRAGQRNTGELFF. The CDR3 nucleotides read TGTGCCTGGAGAGCGGGACAGCGGAACACCGGGGAGCTGTTTTTT.

This rearrangement joins TRBV27 to TRBJ2-7, with 9 bases matching TRBD2. V was clipped by 5 bases and J by 2 bases; unmatched bases: 13. This CDR3 comprises 17 residues. Germline CDR1 and CDR2: MNHEY and SMNVEV (reference sequence). CDR3 sequence (DNA): TGTGCCAGCAGTCCCCGGGCTAGCGGGGATTGGGCCTACGAGCAGTACGTC. Its translation is CASSPRASGDWAYEQYV.

The genes are TRBV2 and TRBJ2-2; D remains ambiguous. Germline CDR1 and CDR2: SNHLY and FYNNEI. V lost 2 bases, J lost 6 bases, and 7 bases lay in between. The CDR3 is 13 residues long. The CDR3 loop is CASSEPMPGELFF. The DNA for the CDR3 is TGTGCCAGCAGTGAACCCATGCCCGGGGAGCTGTTTTTT.

This sequence joins TRBV5-4 and TRBJ2-1; D is undetermined. Trimming took off 0 bases at V and 4 bases at J, with 11 bases between the two ends. This CDR3 is 15 amino acids long. Germline V gene sequence: CDR1 SGHNT, CDR2 YYREEE (reference sequence). The CDR3 DNA reads as TGTGCCAGCAGCTTGGACTCCCTTACATACAATGAGCAGTTCTTC. Translated, it gives CASSLDSLTYNEQFF.

The chain recombines TRBV20-1 with TRBJ2-5, with no clear D. Trimming took 5 bases from V and 5 from J, leaving 12 bases between them. This CDR3 has 12 amino acids. Germline V lookup: CDR1 DFQATT, CDR2 SNEGSKA (reference sequence). The CDR3 DNA reads TGCAGTGCTGGGTGGGCCCAGGAGACCCAGTACTTC. Encoded protein: CSAGWAQETQYF.

The J gene is TRBJ2-1, the V gene TRBV6-5, with 10 positions matching TRBD2. Germline assignment: CDR1 MNHEY and CDR2 SVGAGI. This CDR3 has 17 residues. Germline trimming cut 5 bases from V and 6 bases from J; bases unmatched to any gene: 13. CDR3 DNA: TGTGCCAGCAGTCCCGTAGCGGGAGGAAGGTGGGTCAATGAGCAGTTCTTC. Translated: CASSPVAGGRWVNEQFF.

The rearrangement links TRBV7-9 to TRBJ2-3, with D perhaps TRBD2 (5 bases). This CDR3 spans 15 amino acids. Trimming removed 4 bases at V and 0 bases at J, with 11 bases between. CDR1 and CDR2 from the germline V gene are SEHNR and FQNEAQ (reference sequence). DNA for the CDR3: TGTGCCAGCAGCTCCTCCCGGGAAAGCACAGATACGCAGTATTTT. It is translated as CASSSSRESTDTQYF.

The chain couples TRBV3-1 to TRBJ1-2; D uncertain. Trimming pared 1 base from V and 8 bases from J, leaving 11 bases between. CDR1 is LGHDT, CDR2 YNNKEL, per germline (reference sequence). The CDR3 totals 13 residues. CDR3 residues: CASSQGLPAGYTF. The DNA for the CDR3 is TGTGCCAGCAGCCAAGGACTACCTGCGGGCTACACCTTC.

This clonotype was observed many times. This chain joins TRBV7-2 and TRBJ1-2; the D is unclear. Germline CDR1 and CDR2: SGHTA and FQGNSA. This CDR3 spans 11 amino acids. Deletions cut 10 bases from V and 0 bases from J, with 6 bases between. The CDR3 DNA follows: TGTGCCACCGGGGCTAACTATGGCTACACCTTC. As protein: CATGANYGYTF.

The CDR3 loop is CASSPPGTGLDEQYF. CDR3 coding DNA: TGTGCCAGCTCACCCCCCGGGACAGGGTTGGACGAGCAGTACTTC. The V and J genes are TRBV6-1 and TRBJ2-7; 9 nucleotides match TRBD1. Trimming cost V 8 bases and J 5 bases; bases outside gene matches: 13. The germline V gene encodes CDR1 MNHNS and CDR2 SASEGT. CDR3 length: 15 residues.

J is TRBJ1-1 and V is TRBV12-3 or TRBV12-4; D is unresolved. This CDR3 contains 14 residues. V lost 4 bases, J lost 3 bases, and 12 bases lay in between. CDR3 nucleotides: TGTGCCAGCAGTTCGCCCCAGAAGGACACTGAAGCTTTCTTT. Translated, it gives CASSSPQKDTEAFF.

CDR3: CASSYSTAPSGNTIYF. CDR3 nucleotide sequence: TGTGCCAGCAGTTACTCGACAGCACCATCTGGAAACACCATATATTTT. This rearrangement joins TRBV6-5 to TRBJ1-3, with D possibly being TRBD1 (5 bases). V lost 0 bases and J 1 base, leaving 10 bases between the germline ends. The CDR3 extends over 16 amino acids. The germline V gene encodes CDR1 MNHEY and CDR2 SVGAGI.

The gene calls are TRBV5-5 and TRBJ1-5; maybe TRBD1 (5 bases). The V end lost 4 bases, the J end lost 0 bases, and 11 bases lay between the germline ends. This CDR3 comprises 15 residues. Germline V CDR1 and CDR2: SGHKS, YYEKEE (reference sequence). The CDR3 reads CASSPRGNSNQPQHF. The CDR3 nucleotides read TGTGCCAGCAGCCCCCGGGGGAATAGCAATCAGCCCCAGCATTTT.

This clonotype was recorded many times. The chain joins TRBV6-6 to TRBJ1-1; D remains ambiguous. Trimming removed 2 bases from V and 1 base from J, with 8 bases in between. CDR1 MNHNY and CDR2 SVGAGI come from the germline V gene (reference sequence). This CDR3 has 14 residues. The CDR3 loop reads CASSYGTANTEAFF. The CDR3 DNA follows: TGTGCCAGCAGTTACGGAACAGCGAACACTGAAGCTTTCTTT.

The sample holds a few counts of this clonotype. V usage is TRBV2 and J usage is TRBJ2-1, with 9 positions matching TRBD2. CDR3 length equals 15 residues. Germline values: CDR1 SNHLY, CDR2 FYNNEI. Trimming cost V 7 bases and J 0 bases; bases outside gene matches: 4. The CDR3 DNA sequence: TGTGCCAGCACTCTAGCGGGACCCTCCTACAATGAGCAGTTCTTC. This sequence encodes CASTLAGPSYNEQFF.

This clonotype has a count of ten or more. The chain employs TRBV7-2 and TRBJ2-3; no clear D gene. The CDR3 length is 15 residues. V was pared by 5 bases and J by 0 bases, with 12 bases between. Germline V gene lookup returns CDR1 SGHTA and CDR2 FQGNSA. The CDR3 reads CASSPTVWSTDTQYF. CDR3 sequence (DNA): TGTGCCAGCAGCCCCACCGTTTGGAGCACAGATACGCAGTATTTT.

This sequence joins TRBV7-9 and TRBJ2-2, with 7 bases that match TRBD1. The germline gives CDR1 SEHNR, CDR2 FQNEAQ (reference sequence). The CDR3 extends over 22 amino acids. The ends lost 2 bases at V and 7 bases at J; junction bases unmatched: 28. The CDR3 region has the DNA TGTGCCAGCAGCTTACCACGGACAGGTTACGCTTCTCTTGATATGAGCGTCGGGGAGCTGTTTTTT. Its protein product is CASSLPRTGYASLDMSVGELFF.

The chain joins TRBV6-6 to TRBJ2-1, with TRBD2 matching over 11 bases. Trimming took 6 bases from V and 2 from J; bases not matched to a gene: 6. The CDR3 is 16 amino acids. The V gene's germline CDR1 is MNHNY and CDR2 SVGAGI (reference sequence). CDR3 protein: CASSQRLAGTYNEQFF. CDR3 bases: TGTGCCAGCAGCCAAAGACTAGCGGGGACCTACAATGAGCAGTTCTTC.